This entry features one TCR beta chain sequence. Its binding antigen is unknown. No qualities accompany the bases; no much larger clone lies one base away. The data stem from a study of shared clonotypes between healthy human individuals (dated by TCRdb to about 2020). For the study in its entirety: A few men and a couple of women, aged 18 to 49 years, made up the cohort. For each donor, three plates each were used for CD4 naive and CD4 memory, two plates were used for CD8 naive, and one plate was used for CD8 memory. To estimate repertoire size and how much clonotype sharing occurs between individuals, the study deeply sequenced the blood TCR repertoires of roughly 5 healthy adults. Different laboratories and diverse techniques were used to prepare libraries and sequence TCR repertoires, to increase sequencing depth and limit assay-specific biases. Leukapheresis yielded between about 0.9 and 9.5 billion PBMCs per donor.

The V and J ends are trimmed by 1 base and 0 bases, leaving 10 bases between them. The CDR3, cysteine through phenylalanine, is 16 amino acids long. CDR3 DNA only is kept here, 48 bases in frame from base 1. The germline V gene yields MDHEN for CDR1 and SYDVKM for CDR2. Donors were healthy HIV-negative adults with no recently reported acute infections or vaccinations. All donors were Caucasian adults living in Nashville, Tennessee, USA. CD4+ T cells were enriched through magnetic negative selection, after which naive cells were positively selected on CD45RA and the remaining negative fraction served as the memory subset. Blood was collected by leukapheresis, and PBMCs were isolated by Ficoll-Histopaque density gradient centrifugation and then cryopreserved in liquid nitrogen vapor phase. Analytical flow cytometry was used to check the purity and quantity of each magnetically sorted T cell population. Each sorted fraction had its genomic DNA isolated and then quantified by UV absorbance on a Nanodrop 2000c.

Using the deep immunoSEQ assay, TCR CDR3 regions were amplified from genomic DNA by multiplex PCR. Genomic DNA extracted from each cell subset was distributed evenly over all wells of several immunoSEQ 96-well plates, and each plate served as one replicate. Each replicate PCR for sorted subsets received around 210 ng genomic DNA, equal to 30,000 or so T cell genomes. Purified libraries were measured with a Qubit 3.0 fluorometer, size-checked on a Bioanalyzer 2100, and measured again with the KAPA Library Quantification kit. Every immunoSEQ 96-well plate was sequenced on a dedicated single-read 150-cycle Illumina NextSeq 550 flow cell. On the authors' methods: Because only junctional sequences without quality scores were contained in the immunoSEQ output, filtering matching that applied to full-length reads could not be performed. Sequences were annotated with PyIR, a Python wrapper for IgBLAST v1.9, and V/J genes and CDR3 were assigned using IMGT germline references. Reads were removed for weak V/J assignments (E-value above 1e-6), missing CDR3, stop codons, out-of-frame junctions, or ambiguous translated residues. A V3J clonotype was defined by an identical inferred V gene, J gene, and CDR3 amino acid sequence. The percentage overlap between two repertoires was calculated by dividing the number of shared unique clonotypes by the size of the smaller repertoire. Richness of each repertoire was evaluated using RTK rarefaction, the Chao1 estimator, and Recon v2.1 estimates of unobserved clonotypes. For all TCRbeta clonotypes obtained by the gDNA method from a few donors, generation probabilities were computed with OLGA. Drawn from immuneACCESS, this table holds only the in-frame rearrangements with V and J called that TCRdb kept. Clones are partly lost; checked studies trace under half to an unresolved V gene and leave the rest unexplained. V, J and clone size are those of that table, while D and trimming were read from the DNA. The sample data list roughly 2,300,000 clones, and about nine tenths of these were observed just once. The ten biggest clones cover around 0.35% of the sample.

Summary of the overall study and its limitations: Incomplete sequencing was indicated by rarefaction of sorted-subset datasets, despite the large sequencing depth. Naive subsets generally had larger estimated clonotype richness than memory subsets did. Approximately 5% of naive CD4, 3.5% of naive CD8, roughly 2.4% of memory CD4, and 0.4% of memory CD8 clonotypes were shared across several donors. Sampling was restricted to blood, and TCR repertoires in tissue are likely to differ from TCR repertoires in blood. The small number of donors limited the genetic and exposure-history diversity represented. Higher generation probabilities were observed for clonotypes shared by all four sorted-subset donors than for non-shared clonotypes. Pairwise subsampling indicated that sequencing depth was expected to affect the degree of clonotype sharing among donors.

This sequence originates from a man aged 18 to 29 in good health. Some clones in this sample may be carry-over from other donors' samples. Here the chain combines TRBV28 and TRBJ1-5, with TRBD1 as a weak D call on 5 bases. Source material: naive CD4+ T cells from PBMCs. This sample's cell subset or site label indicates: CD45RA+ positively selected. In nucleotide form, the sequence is TGTGCCAGCAGTTTATCAGGGAGGGGTAGCAATCAGCCCCAGCATTTT. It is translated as CASSLSGRGSNQPQHF.